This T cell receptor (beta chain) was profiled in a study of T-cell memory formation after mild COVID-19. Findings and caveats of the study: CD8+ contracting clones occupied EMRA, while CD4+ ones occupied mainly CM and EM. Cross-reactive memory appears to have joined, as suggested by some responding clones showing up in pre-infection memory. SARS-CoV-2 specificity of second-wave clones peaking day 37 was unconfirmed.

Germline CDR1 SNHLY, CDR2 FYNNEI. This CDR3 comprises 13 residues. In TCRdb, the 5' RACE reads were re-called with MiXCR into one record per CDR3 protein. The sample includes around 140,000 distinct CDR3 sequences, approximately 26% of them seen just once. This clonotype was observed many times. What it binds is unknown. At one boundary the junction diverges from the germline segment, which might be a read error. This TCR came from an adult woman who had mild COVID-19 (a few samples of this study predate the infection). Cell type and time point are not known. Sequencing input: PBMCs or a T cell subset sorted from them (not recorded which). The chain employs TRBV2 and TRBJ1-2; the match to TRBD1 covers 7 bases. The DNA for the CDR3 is TGTGCCAGCAGGGAAGACAGGGTGGGTGGCTACACCTTC. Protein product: CASREDRVGGYTF.